This TCR beta chain was recorded in a study of T cell repertoires in cytomegalovirus infection. For the study at large: From public TCR beta signatures came an indication of both CMV infection and matching HLA type. Study outcomes and limitations: Identification of carriers of CMV plus the relevant HLA was achieved through cumulative public TCR beta family frequency.

A word on this clonotype: The antigen is undetermined.

One entry per CDR3 protein results from TCRdb running MiXCR on the reads. Of more than 650,000 distinct CDR3 sequences listed, 35% to 45% were seen once; the top ten hold around 2.8%. The specimen was PBMCs. The clonotype comes from a human donor in good health (CMV status not recorded). Some clones in this sample may be carry-over from other donors' samples.

CDR3 residues: CASSLSSGIPTEAFF. CDR3 nucleotide sequence: TGTGCCAGCAGCTTATCTTCGGGGATTCCCACTGAAGCTTTCTTT. The V call is TRBV7-3, the J call TRBJ1-1; D is uncertain. Germline values: CDR1 SGHTA, CDR2 FQGTGA. The length of the CDR3 is 15 residues. Between the trimmed V and J ends, which lost 2 bases and 4 bases, there was a span of 14 bases.